The following is a T cell receptor (beta chain) sequence with its context. This sample was taken from a study of blood T cell repertoires in COVID-19. Overall study context: From the United States, Italy and Spain came samples of acute and convalescent COVID-19.

Sequenced by immunoSEQ multiplex PCR; TCRdb stores in-frame clones only, minus some. The sample has about 180,000 clones, about 87% seen once. The germline CDR1 and CDR2 sequences are MDHEN and SYDVKM. This CDR3 region has 14 residues. V dropped 3 bases and J dropped 4 bases, with 10 bases sitting between them. What was sequenced was peripheral blood. The chain is built from TRBV28 and TRBJ1-3; D gene ambiguous. This sequence was found in a woman aged 65 to 85 with COVID-19, enrolled during active disease. Here the CDR3 DNA reads TGTGCCAGCAGTTTTGACATCCGAGGAAACACCATATATTTT. Protein sequence: CASSFDIRGNTIYF.